This is a list of T cell receptor beta chains from one sample in a study of regulatory T cells in long-lasting Graves disease. TCRdb independently ran MiXCR on the multiplex PCR reads; one entry per CDR3 protein. The sample records 350,000 to 500,000 distinct CDR3 sequences, around 15% being singletons. This sample was also put to use in a study of T cells in Graves' hyperthyroidism and ophthalmopathy.

The input for sequencing was peripheral blood mononuclear cells (PBMCs), taken at new diagnosis, from a patient treated with antithyroid drugs. Receptors were obtained from a woman aged 50 to 60 with Graves disease. The CDR3 runs from the conserved cysteine through the conserved F or W. The order of the fields is D gene, J gene, clone size, V gene, CDR3 protein, CDR3 DNA. The D gene is left open where the match is weak. For some rows the clone size is stated as once, few or many, or as a class when expanded; others skip it.

TRBD1 | TRBJ1-4 | many | TRBV2 | CASSLRDSYEKLFF | TGTGCCAGCAGTTTACGGGACAGTTATGAAAAACTGTTTTTT
TRBD2 | TRBJ2-2 | many | TRBV6-5 | CASSYSSLAGSTGELFF | TGTGCCAGCAGTTACTCGTCGCTAGCGGGAAGCACCGGGGAGCTGTTTTTT
NA | TRBJ2-3 | many | TRBV28 | CASSTRGGNSTDTQYF | TGTGCCAGCAGCACAAGGGGCGGGAACAGCACAGATACGCAGTATTTT
NA | TRBJ2-1 | few | TRBV19 | CASSAGNSYNEQFF | TGTGCCAGTAGTGCGGGGAACTCCTACAATGAGCAGTTCTTC
TRBD1 | TRBJ1-1 | many | TRBV5-1 | CASSWGTGSNTEAFF | TGCGCCAGCAGCTGGGGGACAGGATCGAACACTGAAGCTTTCTTT
NA | TRBJ2-7 | many | TRBV20-1 | CSARLGLSYEQYF | TGCAGTGCTAGATTAGGCCTTTCCTACGAGCAGTACTTC
TRBD1 | TRBJ2-5 | many | TRBV7-9 | CASSYRGQQETQYF | TGTGCCAGCAGCTACCGGGGACAGCAAGAGACCCAGTACTTC
TRBD2 | TRBJ2-7 | NA | TRBV7-2 | CASSFGVAGVYEQYF | TGTGCCAGCAGCTTCGGAGTAGCGGGAGTCTACGAGCAGTACTTC
TRBD2 | TRBJ2-7 | NA | TRBV29-1 | CSVEATSGTNEQYF | TGCAGCGTTGAAGCTACTAGCGGGACCAACGAGCAGTACTTC
NA | TRBJ2-2 | NA | TRBV9 | CASSVGMSPQAGELFF | TGTGCCAGCAGCGTAGGGATGAGCCCCCAGGCCGGGGAGCTGTTTTTT
NA | TRBJ2-7 | many | TRBV5-1 | CASSGGSDAYEQYF | TGCGCCAGCAGCGGGGGGAGTGACGCCTACGAGCAGTACTTC
NA | TRBJ1-5 | many | TRBV12-3/TRBV12-4 | CASRMGNQPQHF | TGTGCCAGCAGGATGGGGAATCAGCCCCAGCATTTT
TRBD1 | TRBJ1-1 | few | TRBV5-1 | CASSAGQALDQAFF | TGCGCCAGCAGCGCGGGACAGGCCCTAGATCAAGCTTTCTTT
TRBD2 | TRBJ2-1 | few | TRBV29-1 | CSAGLAGAEQFF | TGCAGCGCCGGACTAGCGGGAGCTGAGCAGTTCTTC
TRBD1 | TRBJ1-1 | few | TRBV5-1 | CASRARTGNTEAFF | TGCGCCAGTCGCGCCCGGACAGGGAACACTGAAGCTTTCTTT
TRBD2 | TRBJ2-5 | NA | TRBV11-2 | CAGSRLAEGTQYF | TGTGCCGGCAGCCGACTAGCGGAGGGGACCCAGTACTTC